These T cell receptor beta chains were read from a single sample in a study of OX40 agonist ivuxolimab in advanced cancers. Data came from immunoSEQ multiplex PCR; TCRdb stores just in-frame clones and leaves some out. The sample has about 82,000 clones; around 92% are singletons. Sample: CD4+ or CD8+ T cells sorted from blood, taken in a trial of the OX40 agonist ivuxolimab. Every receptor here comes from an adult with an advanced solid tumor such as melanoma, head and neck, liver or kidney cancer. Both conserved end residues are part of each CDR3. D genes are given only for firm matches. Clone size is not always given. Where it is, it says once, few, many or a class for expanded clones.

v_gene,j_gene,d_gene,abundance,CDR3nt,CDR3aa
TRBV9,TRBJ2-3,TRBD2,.,TGTGCCAGCAGCGTACCCAGAATCACTAGCGGCCCTAGCACAGATACGCAGTATTTT,CASSVPRITSGPSTDTQYF
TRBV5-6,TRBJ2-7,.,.,TGTGCCAGCAGCCTAGCTCTTCAGACCTACGAGCAGTACTTC,CASSLALQTYEQYF
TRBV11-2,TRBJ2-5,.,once,TGTGCCAGCAGCTTAGATCCGTCCGCGGGGGAGACCCAGTACTTC,CASSLDPSAGETQYF
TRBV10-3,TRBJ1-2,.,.,TGTGCCATCAGTGAGTTGCCCGGTGACAACCCCTCTATAAGCTACACCTTC,CAISELPGDNPSISYTF
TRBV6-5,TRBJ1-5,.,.,TGTGCCAGCAGTCCCGGACGAGAACAGCCCCAGCATTTT,CASSPGREQPQHF
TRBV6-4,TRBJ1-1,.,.,TGTGCCAGCAGGGCAACAGTGAACACTGAAGCTTTCTTT,CASRATVNTEAFF
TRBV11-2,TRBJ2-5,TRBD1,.,TGTGCCAGCAGCTTAGATATTTACAGGGGAGAGACCCAGTACTTC,CASSLDIYRGETQYF
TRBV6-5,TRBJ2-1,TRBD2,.,TGTGCCAGCAGCGGGACTAGCGATAACAATGAGCAGTTCTTC,CASSGTSDNNEQFF
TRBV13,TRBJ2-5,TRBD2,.,TGTGCCAGCAGCTTAGTGGGCGGGGGCCAAGAGACCCAGTACTTC,CASSLVGGGQETQYF
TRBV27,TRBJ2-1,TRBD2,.,TGTGCCAGCAGTTACGGACTAGCGGGGGCAAATGAGCAGTTCTTC,CASSYGLAGANEQFF
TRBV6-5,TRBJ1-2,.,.,TGTGCCAGCAGTTACCGGGAAACCTATGGCTACACCTTC,CASSYRETYGYTF
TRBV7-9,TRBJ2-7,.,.,TGTGCCAGCAGCCAACAGGGATACGAGCAGTACTTC,CASSQQGYEQYF
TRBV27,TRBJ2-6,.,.,TGTGCCAGCAGTAGTGGGATGGCTGGGGCCAACGTCCTGACTTTC,CASSSGMAGANVLTF
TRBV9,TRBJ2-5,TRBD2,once,TGTGCCAGCAGCGTAGCGGGGGGAGACCAAGAGACCCAGTACTTC,CASSVAGGDQETQYF
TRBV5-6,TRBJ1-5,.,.,TGTGCCAGCAGCTTGGCCGGGGCCGAGGGCAGCAATCAGCCCCAGCATTTT,CASSLAGAEGSNQPQHF
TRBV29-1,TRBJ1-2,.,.,TGCAGCGTCCCGGGATATAACTATGGCTACACCTTC,CSVPGYNYGYTF
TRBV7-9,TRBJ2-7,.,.,TGTGCCAGCACGATTGGGTCGAGCTACGAGCAGTACTTC,CASTIGSSYEQYF
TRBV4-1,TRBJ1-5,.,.,TGCGCCAGCAGCCAAGATGGGGGTACACCCCAGCATTTT,CASSQDGGTPQHF
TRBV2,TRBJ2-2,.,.,TGTGCCAGCAGTGAAGCGGGACTGCCAAACACCGGGGAGCTGTTTTTT,CASSEAGLPNTGELFF
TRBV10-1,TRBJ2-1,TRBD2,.,TGCGCCAGCAGTGATTTGGTGGTAGCGGGGAAACGAGGTTACAATGAGCAGTTCTTC,CASSDLVVAGKRGYNEQFF